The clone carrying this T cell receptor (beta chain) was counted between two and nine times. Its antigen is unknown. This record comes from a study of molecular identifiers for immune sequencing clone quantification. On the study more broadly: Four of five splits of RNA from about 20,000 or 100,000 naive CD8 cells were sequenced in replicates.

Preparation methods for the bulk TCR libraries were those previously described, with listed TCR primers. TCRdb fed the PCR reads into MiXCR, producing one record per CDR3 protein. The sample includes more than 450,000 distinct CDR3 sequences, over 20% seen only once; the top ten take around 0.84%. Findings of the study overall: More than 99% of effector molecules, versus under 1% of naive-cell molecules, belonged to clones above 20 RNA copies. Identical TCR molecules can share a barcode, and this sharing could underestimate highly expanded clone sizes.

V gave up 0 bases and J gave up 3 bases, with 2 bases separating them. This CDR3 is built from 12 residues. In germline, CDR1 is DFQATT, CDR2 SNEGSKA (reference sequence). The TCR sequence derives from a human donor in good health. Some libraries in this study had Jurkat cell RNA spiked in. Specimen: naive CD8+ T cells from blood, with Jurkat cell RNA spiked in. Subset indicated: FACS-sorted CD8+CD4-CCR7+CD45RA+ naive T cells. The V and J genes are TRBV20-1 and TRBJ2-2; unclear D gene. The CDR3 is CSARDYTGELFF. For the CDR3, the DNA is TGCAGTGCTAGAGATTACACCGGGGAGCTGTTTTTT.